Listed below are T cell receptor beta chains from one sample, sequenced in a study of T cells in Graves' hyperthyroidism and ophthalmopathy. MiXCR, run by TCRdb on the multiplex PCR reads, gives a single entry per CDR3 protein. The data show 480,000 or so distinct CDR3 sequences, approximately 49% seen once. The sequenced sample consisted of peripheral blood or thyroid tissue (not recorded which). These receptors came from an adult woman with Graves' disease, either hyperthyroidism or ophthalmopathy (not recorded which). Both conserved end residues are part of each CDR3. The order of the fields is V gene, D gene, J gene, clone size, CDR3 protein, CDR3 DNA. D genes are given only for firm matches. Only some rows state a clone size, as once, few, many or a class for expanded clones.

v_gene: TRBV11-1; d_gene: .; j_gene: TRBJ2-7; abundance: .; CDR3aa: CASSLQTATEQYF; CDR3nt: TGTGCCAGCAGCCTTCAGACGGCAACCGAGCAGTACTTC
v_gene: TRBV29-1; d_gene: .; j_gene: TRBJ1-4; abundance: many; CDR3aa: CSAEEGIVGEKLFF; CDR3nt: TGCAGCGCCGAGGAAGGGATTGTGGGTGAAAAACTGTTTTTT
v_gene: TRBV7-2; d_gene: .; j_gene: TRBJ2-3; abundance: .; CDR3aa: CASSLVSDTQYF; CDR3nt: TGTGCCAGCAGCTTAGTATCAGATACGCAGTATTTT
v_gene: TRBV29-1; d_gene: TRBD1; j_gene: TRBJ2-7; abundance: .; CDR3aa: CSVESPGTVYEQYF; CDR3nt: TGCAGCGTTGAATCTCCCGGGACAGTGTACGAGCAGTACTTC
v_gene: TRBV12-3/TRBV12-4; d_gene: TRBD1; j_gene: TRBJ1-2; abundance: .; CDR3aa: CASSDREGYGYTF; CDR3nt: TGTGCCAGCAGTGACAGGGAGGGCTATGGCTACACCTTC
v_gene: TRBV29-1; d_gene: .; j_gene: TRBJ2-5; abundance: .; CDR3aa: CSVEAFGETQYF; CDR3nt: TGCAGCGTTGAAGCCTTCGGTGAGACCCAGTACTTC
v_gene: TRBV6-4; d_gene: .; j_gene: TRBJ2-7; abundance: .; CDR3aa: CASSKTHYEQYF; CDR3nt: TGTGCCAGCAGCAAAACGCACTACGAGCAGTACTTC
v_gene: TRBV29-1; d_gene: .; j_gene: TRBJ2-7; abundance: few; CDR3aa: CSKGSQTSYEQYF; CDR3nt: TGCAGCAAGGGGTCCCAAACCAGCTACGAGCAGTACTTC
v_gene: TRBV10-2; d_gene: .; j_gene: TRBJ1-6; abundance: .; CDR3aa: CATFEGWNSPLHF; CDR3nt: TGCGCCACCTTCGAGGGGTGGAATTCACCCCTCCACTTT
v_gene: TRBV28; d_gene: .; j_gene: TRBJ2-7; abundance: .; CDR3aa: CASSWVGDEQYF; CDR3nt: TGTGCCAGCAGTTGGGTAGGCGACGAGCAGTACTTC
v_gene: TRBV4-1; d_gene: .; j_gene: TRBJ2-7; abundance: once; CDR3aa: CASSQAARGEHYF; CDR3nt: TGCGCCAGCAGCCAAGCCGCGCGTGGAGAGCATTACTTC
v_gene: TRBV5-1; d_gene: TRBD1; j_gene: TRBJ1-3; abundance: .; CDR3aa: CASSLKTGDGISGNTIYF; CDR3nt: TGCGCCAGCAGCTTGAAGACAGGGGACGGAATCTCTGGAAACACCATATATTTT
v_gene: TRBV9; d_gene: .; j_gene: TRBJ2-5; abundance: .; CDR3aa: CASSEGPGQETQYF; CDR3nt: TGTGCCAGCAGCGAGGGACCAGGACAAGAGACCCAGTACTTC
v_gene: TRBV2; d_gene: TRBD1; j_gene: TRBJ2-5; abundance: .; CDR3aa: CASSGDRGWETQYF; CDR3nt: TGTGCCAGCAGCGGCGACAGGGGCTGGGAGACCCAGTACTTC
v_gene: TRBV28; d_gene: TRBD1; j_gene: TRBJ1-5; abundance: few; CDR3aa: CASSLVSGGLSNQPQHF; CDR3nt: TGTGCCAGCAGTTTGGTTTCAGGGGGCTTGAGCAATCAGCCCCAGCATTTT
v_gene: TRBV9; d_gene: .; j_gene: TRBJ2-5; abundance: .; CDR3aa: CASRIGPGQSGGTQYF; CDR3nt: TGTGCCAGCAGGATAGGACCAGGTCAGAGCGGTGGGACCCAGTACTTC
v_gene: TRBV7-9; d_gene: .; j_gene: TRBJ1-6; abundance: few; CDR3aa: CASSQVVRDNSPLHF; CDR3nt: TGTGCCAGCAGCCAAGTAGTCAGGGATAATTCACCCCTCCACTTT
v_gene: TRBV5-1; d_gene: .; j_gene: TRBJ2-3; abundance: few; CDR3aa: CASSFGAGHTDTQYF; CDR3nt: TGCGCCAGCAGCTTCGGAGCGGGACACACAGATACGCAGTATTTT
v_gene: TRBV20-1; d_gene: TRBD2; j_gene: TRBJ2-7; abundance: few; CDR3aa: CSARDSTSGSYEQYF; CDR3nt: TGCAGTGCTAGAGATTCGACTAGCGGGAGCTACGAGCAGTACTTC
v_gene: TRBV19; d_gene: .; j_gene: TRBJ2-6; abundance: many; CDR3aa: CASSTPGLYSGANVLTF; CDR3nt: TGTGCCAGTAGCACCCCCGGACTCTACTCTGGGGCCAACGTCCTGACTTTC
v_gene: TRBV24-1; d_gene: .; j_gene: TRBJ1-5; abundance: many; CDR3aa: CATSTGMTGNQPQHF; CDR3nt: TGTGCCACCAGTACAGGGATGACGGGCAATCAGCCCCAGCATTTT
v_gene: TRBV15; d_gene: .; j_gene: TRBJ1-5; abundance: once; CDR3aa: CATSRGILGSNQPQHF; CDR3nt: TGTGCCACCAGCAGAGGAATTCTGGGTAGCAATCAGCCCCAGCATTTT
v_gene: TRBV5-1; d_gene: .; j_gene: TRBJ1-1; abundance: few; CDR3aa: CASSLDSGAGTEAFF; CDR3nt: TGCGCCAGCAGCTTGGACTCAGGGGCTGGTACTGAAGCTTTCTTT
v_gene: TRBV20-1; d_gene: .; j_gene: TRBJ1-2; abundance: many; CDR3aa: CSARPTGPTYGYTF; CDR3nt: TGCAGTGCTAGACCCACAGGGCCCACTTATGGCTACACCTTC
v_gene: TRBV5-1; d_gene: .; j_gene: TRBJ2-7; abundance: .; CDR3aa: CASSLSGAKQYF; CDR3nt: TGCGCCAGCAGCTTGTCAGGGGCGAAGCAGTACTTC
v_gene: TRBV20-1; d_gene: .; j_gene: TRBJ1-1; abundance: .; CDR3aa: CSARGVSPEAFF; CDR3nt: TGCAGTGCTAGAGGCGTGAGTCCTGAAGCTTTCTTT
v_gene: TRBV15; d_gene: .; j_gene: TRBJ1-4; abundance: many; CDR3aa: CATSSGGTKTNEKLFF; CDR3nt: TGTGCCACCAGCAGTGGTGGGACCAAAACTAATGAAAAACTGTTTTTT
v_gene: TRBV7-9; d_gene: TRBD1; j_gene: TRBJ1-5; abundance: many; CDR3aa: CASSSGQGWPQPQHF; CDR3nt: TGTGCCAGCAGCTCAGGACAGGGGTGGCCGCAGCCCCAGCATTTT
v_gene: TRBV20-1; d_gene: .; j_gene: TRBJ1-3; abundance: .; CDR3aa: CSARGPFLDGNTIYF; CDR3nt: TGCAGTGCTAGAGGACCCTTTTTGGACGGAAACACCATATATTTT
v_gene: TRBV9; d_gene: .; j_gene: TRBJ2-5; abundance: .; CDR3aa: CASSRAGPQETQYF; CDR3nt: TGTGCCAGCAGTCGGGCGGGACCCCAAGAGACCCAGTACTTC
v_gene: TRBV29-1; d_gene: .; j_gene: TRBJ2-2; abundance: many; CDR3aa: CSVGTHSTGELFF; CDR3nt: TGCAGCGTTGGGACACACTCTACCGGGGAGCTGTTTTTT
v_gene: TRBV20-1; d_gene: TRBD1; j_gene: TRBJ1-2; abundance: many; CDR3aa: CSALDHRGSAGYTF; CDR3nt: TGCAGTGCACTTGACCACAGGGGCAGTGCTGGCTACACCTTC
v_gene: TRBV10-3; d_gene: .; j_gene: TRBJ1-3; abundance: .; CDR3aa: CAIKQGSGNTIYF; CDR3nt: TGTGCCATCAAGCAGGGGTCCGGAAACACCATATATTTT